Below, one TCR beta chain is given with its context. Its antigen is undetermined. The sample is drawn from a study of shared clonotypes between healthy human individuals. The wider study: Plates per donor: three CD4 naive, three CD4 memory, two CD8 naive, one CD8 memory. The study, taken as a whole, reports: Sharing across four donors was highest in naive CD4 (roughly 5%) and lowest in memory CD8 (about 0.4%).

For each subset, genomic DNA was distributed in equal portions over several immunoSEQ plates. The protocol was immunoSEQ multiplex PCR, while the TCRdb copy is restricted to in-frame clones and leaves out a portion. The table lists 2.3 million or so clones, just over 90% of them singletons, with 0.35% to 0.5% in the top ten. Only Caucasian adults living in Nashville, Tennessee made up the donor group. Trimming took 1 base from V and 11 from J, leaving 15 bases between them. Germline V gene sequence: CDR1 MNHNS, CDR2 SASEGT. The CDR3 has 14 amino acids. This receptor was taken from a man aged 18 to 30 in good health. Some clones in this sample may be carry-over from other donors' samples. This rearrangement joins TRBV6-1 to TRBJ1-5; D is ambiguous. The specimen was naive CD4+ T cells from PBMCs. Indicated subset: CD45RA+ positively selected. The CDR3 spells CASSEVRPGSSQHF. In DNA, the CDR3 is TGTGCCAGCAGTGAAGTGAGACCCGGTTCGTCCCAGCATTTT.